In this sample, the clone carrying this T cell receptor (beta chain) turned up a few times. This CDR3 spans 14 amino acids. CDR1 LNHNV and CDR2 YYDKDF come from the germline V gene (reference sequence). V trimming: 0 bases; J trimming: 12 bases; junction bases outside the gene matches: 8. This specimen belongs to a study of blood T cell repertoires in COVID-19. Overall study: Some COVID-19 samples were acute and others convalescent; all came from the United States, Italy and Spain. T cells, B-cell-depleted T cells, or PBMCs provided the cDNA or gDNA that served as material.

The table came from immunoSEQ multiplex PCR; TCRdb's copy has only in-frame clones and leaves some out. This sample has roughly 38,000 clones, with around four fifths found just once. The chain recombines TRBV15 with TRBJ2-1; 7 positions match TRBD2. Material: peripheral blood. The receptor comes from a man aged 45-65 years with active COVID-19. CDR3 nucleotide sequence: TGTGCCACCAGCAGAGATGGAGCGGGACTCACGCAGTTCTTC. Protein product: CATSRDGAGLTQFF. Full variable domain (remainder filled in from reference TRBV15 and TRBJ2-1): DAMVIQNPRYQVTQFGKPVTLSCSQTLNHNVMYWYQQKSSQAPKLLFHYYDKDFNNEADTPDNFQSRRPNTSFCFLDIRSPGLGDTAMYLCATSRDGAGLTQFFGPGTRLTVL.